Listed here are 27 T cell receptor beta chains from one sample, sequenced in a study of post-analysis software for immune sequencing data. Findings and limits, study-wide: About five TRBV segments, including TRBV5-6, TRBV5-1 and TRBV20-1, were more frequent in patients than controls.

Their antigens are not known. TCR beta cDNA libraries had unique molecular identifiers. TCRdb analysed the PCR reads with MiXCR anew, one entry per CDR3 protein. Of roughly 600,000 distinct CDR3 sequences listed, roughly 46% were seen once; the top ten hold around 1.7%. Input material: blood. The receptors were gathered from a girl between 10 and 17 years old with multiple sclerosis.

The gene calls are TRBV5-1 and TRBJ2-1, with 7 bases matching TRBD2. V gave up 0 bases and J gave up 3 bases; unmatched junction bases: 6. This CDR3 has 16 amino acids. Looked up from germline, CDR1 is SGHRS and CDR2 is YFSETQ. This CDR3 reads CASSLESSGNYNEQFF. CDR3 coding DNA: TGCGCCAGCAGCTTGGAGTCTAGCGGAAACTACAATGAGCAGTTCTTC.

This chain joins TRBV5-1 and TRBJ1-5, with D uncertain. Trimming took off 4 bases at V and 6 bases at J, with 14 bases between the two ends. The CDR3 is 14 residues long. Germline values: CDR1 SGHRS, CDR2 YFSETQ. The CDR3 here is CASSADEGGQPQHF. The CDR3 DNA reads TGCGCCAGCAGCGCAGACGAGGGCGGTCAGCCCCAGCATTTT.

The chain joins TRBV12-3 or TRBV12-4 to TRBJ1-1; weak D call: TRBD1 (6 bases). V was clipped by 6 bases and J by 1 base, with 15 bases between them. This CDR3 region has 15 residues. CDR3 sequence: CASRAPGAGNTEAFF. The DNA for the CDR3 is TGTGCCAGCAGGGCCCCGGGGGCGGGGAACACTGAAGCTTTCTTT.

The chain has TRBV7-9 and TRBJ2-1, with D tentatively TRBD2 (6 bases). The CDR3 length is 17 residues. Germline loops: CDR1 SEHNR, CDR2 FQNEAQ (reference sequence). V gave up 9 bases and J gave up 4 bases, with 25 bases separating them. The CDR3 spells CASSIPYRDSTYNEQFF. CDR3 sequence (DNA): TGTGCCAGTAGTATACCTTACCGGGACTCCACTTACAATGAGCAGTTCTTC. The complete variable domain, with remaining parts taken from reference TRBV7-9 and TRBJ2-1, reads DTGVSQNPRHKITKRGQNVTFRCDPISEHNRLYWYRQTLGQGPEFLTYFQNEAQLEKSRLLSDRFSAERPKGSFSTLEIQRTEQGDSAMYLCASSIPYRDSTYNEQFFGPGTRLTVL.

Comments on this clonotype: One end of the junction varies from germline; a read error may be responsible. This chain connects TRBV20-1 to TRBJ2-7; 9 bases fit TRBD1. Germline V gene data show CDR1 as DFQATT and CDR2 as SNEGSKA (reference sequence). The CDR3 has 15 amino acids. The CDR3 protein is CNARSGQGSSYEQYF. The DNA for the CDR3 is TGCAATGCTAGGTCGGGACAGGGAAGCTCCTACGAGCAGTACTTC.

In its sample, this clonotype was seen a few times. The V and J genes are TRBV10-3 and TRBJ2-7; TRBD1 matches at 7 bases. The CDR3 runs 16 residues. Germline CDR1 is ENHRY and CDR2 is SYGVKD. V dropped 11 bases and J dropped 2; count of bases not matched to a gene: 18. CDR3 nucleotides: TGTGCCGCCGCATGGACCAAACAGGGGTTTACCTACGAGCAGTACTTC. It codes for CAAAWTKQGFTYEQYF.

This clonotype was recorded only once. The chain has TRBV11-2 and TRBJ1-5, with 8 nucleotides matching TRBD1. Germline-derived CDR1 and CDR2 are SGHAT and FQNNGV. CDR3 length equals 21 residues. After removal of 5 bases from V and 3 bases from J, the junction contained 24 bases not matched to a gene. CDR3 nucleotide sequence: TGTGCCAGCAGCATAAAGTGGGGTTACCTGGACAGGGCCCCCCCCAATCAGCCCCAGCATTTT. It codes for CASSIKWGYLDRAPPNQPQHF. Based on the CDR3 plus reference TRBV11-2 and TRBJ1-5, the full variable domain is EAGVAQSPRYKIIEKRQSVAFWCNPISGHATLYWYQQILGQGPKLLIQFQNNGVVDDSQLPKDRFSAERLKGVDSTLKIQPAKLEDSAVYLCASSIKWGYLDRAPPNQPQHFGDGTRLSIL.

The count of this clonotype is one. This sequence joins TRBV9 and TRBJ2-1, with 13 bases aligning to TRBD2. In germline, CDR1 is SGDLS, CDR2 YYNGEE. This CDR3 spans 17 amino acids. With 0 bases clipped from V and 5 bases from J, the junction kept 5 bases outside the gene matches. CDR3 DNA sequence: TGTGCCAGCAGCGTAGGGGCCGGACTAGCGGGAGACAATGAGCAGTTCTTC. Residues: CASSVGAGLAGDNEQFF.

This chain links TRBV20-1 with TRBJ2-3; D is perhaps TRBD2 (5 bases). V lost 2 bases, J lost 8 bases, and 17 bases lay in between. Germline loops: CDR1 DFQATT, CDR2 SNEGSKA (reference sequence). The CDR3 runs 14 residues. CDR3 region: CSARPSASWGTQYF. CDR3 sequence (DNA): TGCAGTGCTAGACCCTCCGCTAGCTGGGGTACGCAGTATTTT.

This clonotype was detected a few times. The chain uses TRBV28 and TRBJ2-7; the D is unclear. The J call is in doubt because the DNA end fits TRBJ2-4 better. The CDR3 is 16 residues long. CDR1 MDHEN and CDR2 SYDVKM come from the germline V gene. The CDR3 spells CASSLFPAVGKNIQYF. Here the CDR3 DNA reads TGTGCCAGCAGTTTATTCCCAGCAGTGGGCAAAAACATTCAGTACTTC.

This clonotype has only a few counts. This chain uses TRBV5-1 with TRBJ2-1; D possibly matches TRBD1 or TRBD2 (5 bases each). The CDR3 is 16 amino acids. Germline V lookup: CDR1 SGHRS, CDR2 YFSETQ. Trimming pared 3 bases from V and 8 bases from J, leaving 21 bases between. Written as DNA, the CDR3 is TGCGCCAGCAGCTACGCCTCCGGGACCGATCTAGATGAGCAGTTCTTC. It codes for CASSYASGTDLDEQFF.

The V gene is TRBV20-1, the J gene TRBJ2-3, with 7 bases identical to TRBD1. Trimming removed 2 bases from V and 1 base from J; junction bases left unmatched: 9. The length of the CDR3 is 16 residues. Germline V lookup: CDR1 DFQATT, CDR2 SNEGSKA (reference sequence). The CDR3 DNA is TGCAGTGCTAGACCTAAAGACAGGGAACGCACAGATACGCAGTATTTT. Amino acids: CSARPKDRERTDTQYF.

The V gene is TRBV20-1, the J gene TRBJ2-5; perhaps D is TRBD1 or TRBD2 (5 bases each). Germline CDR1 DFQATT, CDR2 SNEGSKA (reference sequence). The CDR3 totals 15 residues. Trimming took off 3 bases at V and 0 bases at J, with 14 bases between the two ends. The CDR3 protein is CSARDLGPHQETQYF. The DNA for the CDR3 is TGCAGTGCTAGGGACCTGGGACCTCACCAAGAGACCCAGTACTTC.

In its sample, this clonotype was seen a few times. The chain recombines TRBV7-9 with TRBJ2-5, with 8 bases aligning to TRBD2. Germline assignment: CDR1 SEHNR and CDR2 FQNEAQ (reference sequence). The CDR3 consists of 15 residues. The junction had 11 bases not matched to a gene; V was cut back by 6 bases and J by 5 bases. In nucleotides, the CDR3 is TGTGCCAGCAGTTTCACGGGGGGGCGAGAGGAGACCCAGTACTTC. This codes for CASSFTGGREETQYF. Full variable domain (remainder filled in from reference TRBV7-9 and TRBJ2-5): DTGVSQNPRHKITKRGQNVTFRCDPISEHNRLYWYRQTLGQGPEFLTYFQNEAQLEKSRLLSDRFSAERPKGSFSTLEIQRTEQGDSAMYLCASSFTGGREETQYFGPGTRLLVL.

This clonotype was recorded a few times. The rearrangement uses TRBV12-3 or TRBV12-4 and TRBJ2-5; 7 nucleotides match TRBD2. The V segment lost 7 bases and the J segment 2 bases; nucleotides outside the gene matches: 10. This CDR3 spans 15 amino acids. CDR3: CASNLRSGAQETQYF. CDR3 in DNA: TGTGCCAGCAATCTAAGGAGCGGGGCACAAGAGACCCAGTACTTC.

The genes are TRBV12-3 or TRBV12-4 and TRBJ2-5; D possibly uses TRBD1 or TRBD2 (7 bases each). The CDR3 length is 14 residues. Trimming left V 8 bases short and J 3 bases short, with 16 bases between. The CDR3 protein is CASRRGGLEETQYF. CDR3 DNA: TGTGCCAGCCGCAGGGGGGGGTTAGAAGAGACCCAGTACTTC.

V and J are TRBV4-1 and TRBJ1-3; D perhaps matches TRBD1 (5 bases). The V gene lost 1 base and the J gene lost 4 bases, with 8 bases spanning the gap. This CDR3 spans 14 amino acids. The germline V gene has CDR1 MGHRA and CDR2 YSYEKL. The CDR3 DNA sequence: TGCGCCAGCAGCCAAGTAGGGGTCGGAAACACCATATATTTT. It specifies CASSQVGVGNTIYF.

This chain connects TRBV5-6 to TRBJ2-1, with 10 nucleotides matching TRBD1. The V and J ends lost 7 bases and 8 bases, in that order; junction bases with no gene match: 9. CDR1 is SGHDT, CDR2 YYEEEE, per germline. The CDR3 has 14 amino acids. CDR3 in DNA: TGTGCCAGCTCTCCGGGACAGGGGCTTCATGAGCAGTTCTTC. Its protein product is CASSPGQGLHEQFF. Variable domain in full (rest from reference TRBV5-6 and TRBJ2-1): DAGVTQSPTHLIKTRGQQVTLRCSPKSGHDTVSWYQQALGQGPQFIFQYYEEEERQRGNFPDRFSGHQFPNYSSELNVNALLLGDSALYLCASSPGQGLHEQFFGPGTRLTVL.

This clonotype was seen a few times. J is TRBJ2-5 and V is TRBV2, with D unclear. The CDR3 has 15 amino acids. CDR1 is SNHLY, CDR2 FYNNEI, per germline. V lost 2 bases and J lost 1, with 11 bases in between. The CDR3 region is CASSEYSPFQETQYF. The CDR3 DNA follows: TGTGCCAGCAGTGAATACTCACCGTTCCAAGAGACCCAGTACTTC.

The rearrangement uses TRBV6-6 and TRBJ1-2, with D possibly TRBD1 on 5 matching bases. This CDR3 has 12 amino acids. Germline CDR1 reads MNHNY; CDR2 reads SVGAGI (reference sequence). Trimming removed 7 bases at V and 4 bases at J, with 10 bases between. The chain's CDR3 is CASTGESYGYTF. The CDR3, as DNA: TGTGCCAGCACGGGGGAATCCTATGGCTACACCTTC.

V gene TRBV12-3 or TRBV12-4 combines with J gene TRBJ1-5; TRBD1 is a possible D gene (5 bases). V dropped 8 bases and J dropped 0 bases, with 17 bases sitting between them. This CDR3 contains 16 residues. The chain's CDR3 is CASRPGAGYSNQPQHF. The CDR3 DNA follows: TGTGCCAGCCGCCCTGGGGCAGGCTATAGCAATCAGCCCCAGCATTTT.

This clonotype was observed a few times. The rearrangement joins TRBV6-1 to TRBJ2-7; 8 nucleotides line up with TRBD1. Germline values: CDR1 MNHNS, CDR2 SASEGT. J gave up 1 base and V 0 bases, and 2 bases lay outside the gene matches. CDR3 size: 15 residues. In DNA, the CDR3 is TGTGCCAGCAGTGAAGCCTGGACAGGGTCCTACGAGCAGTACTTC. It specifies CASSEAWTGSYEQYF.

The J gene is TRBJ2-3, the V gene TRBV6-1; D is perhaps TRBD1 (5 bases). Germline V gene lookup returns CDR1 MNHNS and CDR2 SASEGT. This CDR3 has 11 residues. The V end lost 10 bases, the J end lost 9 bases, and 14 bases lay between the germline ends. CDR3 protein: CAIRQLATQYF. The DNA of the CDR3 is TGTGCCATCAGACAGCTTGCCACGCAGTATTTT.

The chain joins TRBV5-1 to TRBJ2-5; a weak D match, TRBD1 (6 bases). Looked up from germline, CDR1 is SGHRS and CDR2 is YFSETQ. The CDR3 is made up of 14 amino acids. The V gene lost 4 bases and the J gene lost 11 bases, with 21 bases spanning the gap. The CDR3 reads CASSGKQGLNEQYF. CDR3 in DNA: TGCGCCAGCAGCGGTAAACAGGGTCTAAATGAGCAGTACTTC.

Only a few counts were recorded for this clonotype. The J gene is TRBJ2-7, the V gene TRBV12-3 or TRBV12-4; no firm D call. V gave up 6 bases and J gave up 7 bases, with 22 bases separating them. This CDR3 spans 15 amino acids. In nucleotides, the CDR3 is TGTGCCAGCAGCCTCCATCAGAGTGCCATGGGGGAGCAGTACTTC. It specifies CASSLHQSAMGEQYF.

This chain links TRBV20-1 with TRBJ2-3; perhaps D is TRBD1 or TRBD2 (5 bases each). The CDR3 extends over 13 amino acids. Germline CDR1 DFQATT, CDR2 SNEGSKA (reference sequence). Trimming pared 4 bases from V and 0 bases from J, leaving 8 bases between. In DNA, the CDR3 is TGCAGTGCTAAGTGGGACAGCACAGATACGCAGTATTTT. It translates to CSAKWDSTDTQYF.

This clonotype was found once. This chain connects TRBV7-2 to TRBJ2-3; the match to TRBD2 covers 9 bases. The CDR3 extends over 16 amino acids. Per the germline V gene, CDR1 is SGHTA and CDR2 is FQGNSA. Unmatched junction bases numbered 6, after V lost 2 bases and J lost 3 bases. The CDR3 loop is CASSLRGGAGTDTQYF. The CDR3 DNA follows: TGTGCCAGCAGCTTACGCGGGGGGGCAGGGACAGATACGCAGTATTTT.